The source of this T cell receptor beta chain is a study of CD8+ T cells in alopecia areata. Looking at the study overall: Treated patients were given 5 to 10 mg oral tofacitinib twice daily. Percent affected scalp area, the SALT score, rated treated patients' severity. Whole-study results and caveats: On tofacitinib, scalp clonality and expanded CD8+ clones among top 100 fell significantly. A large proportion of expanded lesional clones were detected persisting in scalp and blood during tofacitinib.

Sequencing templates came from extracted RNA that was reverse transcribed into cDNA. Some clones are missing from TCRdb's copy, which holds only in-frame ones; the method was immunoSEQ multiplex PCR. Among around 120,000 clones listed, around 63% were seen once. V was cut by 3 bases and J by 5 bases, with 18 bases left in between. CDR1 and CDR2 from the germline V gene are SGDLS and YYNGEE. The CDR3 is 15 residues long. Treatment here: oral pan-JAK inhibitor, 5-10 mg twice daily. Comment on this clone: The antigen remains unidentified.

The gene calls are TRBV9 and TRBJ2-7; D might be TRBD2 (7 bases). The sample in question was CD4+ T cells sorted from blood, obtained at week 4, from a patient treated with tofacitinib. The clonotype comes from a human donor with alopecia areata. The CDR3 coding sequence is TGTGCCAGCAGCGCCCGGGGGGCCCTCCTGAACGAGCAGTACTTC. Protein sequence: CASSARGALLNEQYF.